The entry that follows covers one T cell receptor beta chain sequence. Its antigen is not known. This record comes from a study of cytomegalovirus exposure and HLA in healthy donors. Whole-study results and caveats: Analyzed later, association rates of TCRs varied across HLA loci, with DRB1 most and HLA-C fewest. Several of the most significant clusters were apparently associated with common viral pathogens in a later analysis.

The PCR had 60 Vbeta and 13 Jbeta primers. The assay was immunoSEQ multiplex PCR, and TCRdb's table has in-frame clones only and misses some. The sample shows more than 95,000 clones, roughly three quarters of them seen only once. The CDR3 extends over 13 amino acids. The V gene's germline CDR1 is KGHSH and CDR2 LQKENI. The V end was cut by 3 bases, the J end by 6 bases, with 9 bases between. The material sequenced was PBMCs. The source is a man aged 30 to 39 in good health and CMV-seropositive. The genes are TRBV18 and TRBJ1-5, with D hard to call. The CDR3 is CASSPPNGQPQHF. In DNA, the CDR3 is TGTGCCAGCTCACCCCCTAACGGTCAGCCCCAGCATTTT.